This T cell receptor (beta chain) was profiled in a study of regulatory T cells in long-lasting Graves disease. This clonotype was counted many times. The time point was: newly diagnosed GD, antithyroid drugs for less than 3 months. PBMC RNA served as the TCR library source. The V gene lost 3 bases and the J gene lost 4 bases, with 7 bases spanning the gap. The CDR3 contains 12 residues. CDR1 is DFQATT, CDR2 SNEGSKA, per germline (reference sequence). Sequencing libraries for TCR beta were prepared with iRepertoire HTBI primers and Arm-PCR of CDR3 regions. TCRdb independently ran MiXCR on the multiplex PCR reads; one entry per CDR3 protein. This sample has about 210,000 distinct CDR3 sequences, with 15% to 20% found just once. The data were also submitted as part of a second study, on T cells in Graves' hyperthyroidism and ophthalmopathy. That source reports: Patients aged 18 to 65 had newly diagnosed hyperthyroidism of under 2 months' duration.

The sequence was obtained from a woman aged 25 to 39 with Graves disease. J is TRBJ1-5 and V is TRBV20-1; D is ambiguous. Sequencing used peripheral blood mononuclear cells (PBMCs), obtained at new diagnosis, from a patient treated with antithyroid drugs. CDR3 loop: CSARRINQPQHF. The CDR3 DNA reads TGCAGTGCTAGGCGTATTAATCAGCCCCAGCATTTT.